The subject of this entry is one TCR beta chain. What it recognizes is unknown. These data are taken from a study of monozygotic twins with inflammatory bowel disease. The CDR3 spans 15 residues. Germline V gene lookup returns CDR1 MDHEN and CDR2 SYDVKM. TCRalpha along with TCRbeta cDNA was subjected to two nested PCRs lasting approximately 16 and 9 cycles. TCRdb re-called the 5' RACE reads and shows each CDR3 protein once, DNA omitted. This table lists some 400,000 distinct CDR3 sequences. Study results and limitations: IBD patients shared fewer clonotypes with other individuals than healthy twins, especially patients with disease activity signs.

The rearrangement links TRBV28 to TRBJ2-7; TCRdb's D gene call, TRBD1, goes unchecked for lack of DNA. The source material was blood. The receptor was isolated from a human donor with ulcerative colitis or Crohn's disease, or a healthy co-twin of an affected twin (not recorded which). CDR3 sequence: CASSLSGTGVDEQYF.